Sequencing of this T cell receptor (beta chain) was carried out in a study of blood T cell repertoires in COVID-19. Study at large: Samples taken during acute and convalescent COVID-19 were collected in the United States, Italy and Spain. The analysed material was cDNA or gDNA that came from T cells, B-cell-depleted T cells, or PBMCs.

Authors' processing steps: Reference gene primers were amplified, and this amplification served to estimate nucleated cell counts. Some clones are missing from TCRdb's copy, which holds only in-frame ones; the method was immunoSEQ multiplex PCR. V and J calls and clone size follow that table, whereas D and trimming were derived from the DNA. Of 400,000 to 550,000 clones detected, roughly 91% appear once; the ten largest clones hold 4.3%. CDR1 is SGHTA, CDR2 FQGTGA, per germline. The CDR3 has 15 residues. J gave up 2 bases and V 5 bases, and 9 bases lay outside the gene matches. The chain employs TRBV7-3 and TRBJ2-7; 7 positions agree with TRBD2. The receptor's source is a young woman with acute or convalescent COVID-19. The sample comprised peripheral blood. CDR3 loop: CASSLTGTTPYEQYF. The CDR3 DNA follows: TGTGCCAGCAGCCTCACCGGGACTACCCCCTACGAGCAGTACTTC.